One and the same sample provided the 28 T cell receptor beta chains below, sequenced in a study of T cells after yellow fever vaccination. TCRdb redid the calling of the 5' RACE reads with MiXCR, one entry per CDR3 protein. Among 300,000 to 400,000 distinct CDR3 sequences listed, over 8% were seen once. Sequenced material: PBMCs, taken on the day of the first yellow fever vaccination. The source of these receptors is a man aged 18-30 years who received the YFV17D yellow fever vaccine.

This clonotype was counted a few times. This chain uses TRBV9 with TRBJ1-1, with D possibly being TRBD1 (5 bases). Germline CDR1 reads SGDLS; CDR2 reads YYNGEE. V was cut by 5 bases and J by 5 bases, with 10 bases left in between. The CDR3 loop spans 12 amino acids. CDR3 DNA: TGTGCCAGCAGTGGGGGTGAAACTGAAGCTTTCTTT. Encoded protein: CASSGGETEAFF.

Only one count was recorded for this clonotype. Compared with germline, one end of the junction differs, possibly owing to a read error. V and J are TRBV7-6 and TRBJ2-1; weak D call: TRBD2 (7 bases). Looked up from germline, CDR1 is SGHVS and CDR2 is FNYEAQ. This CDR3 has 17 amino acids. CDR3 DNA: TGTGCCCGCAGCTTATTTGGGGGGGCCGGCTCCTACAATGAGCAGTTCTTC. Protein sequence: CARSLFGGAGSYNEQFF.

In this sample, this clonotype turned up a few times. The rearrangement uses TRBV19 and TRBJ2-1; 7 nucleotides align to TRBD1. Germline V CDR1 and CDR2: LNHDA, SQIVND (reference sequence). The CDR3 covers 15 residues. V shed 5 bases and J 0 bases; nucleotides not matched to a gene: 4. The CDR3 loop is CASSGTVTSYNEQFF. CDR3 bases: TGTGCCAGTAGTGGGACAGTCACCTCCTACAATGAGCAGTTCTTC.

This clonotype has a handful of counts. The chain has TRBV7-2 and TRBJ2-1; 10 bases are shared with TRBD2. Trimming cost V 5 bases and J 12 bases; bases outside gene matches: 7. The CDR3 spans 13 residues. From germline, CDR1 is SGHTA and CDR2 FQGNSA. The CDR3 DNA reads as TGTGCCAGCAGCCCCCAGCGGGGGGGCTTGCAGTTCTTC. It is translated as CASSPQRGGLQFF. The entire variable domain, with the rest obtained from reference TRBV7-2 and TRBJ2-1, is as follows: GAGVSQSPSNKVTEKGKDVELRCDPISGHTALYWYRQSLGQGLEFLIYFQGNSAPDKSGLPSDRFSAERTGGSVSTLTIQRTQQEDSAVYLCASSPQRGGLQFFGPGTRLTVL.

In this sample, this clonotype turned up a few times. The chain combines TRBV20-1 with TRBJ2-2; D is unclear. The CDR3 is 13 residues long. Germline assignment: CDR1 DFQATT and CDR2 SNEGSKA (reference sequence). V dropped 0 bases and J dropped 6 bases, with 8 bases sitting between them. The CDR3 coding sequence is TGCAGTGCTAGAGAAGCTGTCTCCGGGGAGCTGTTTTTT. Encoded protein: CSAREAVSGELFF.

This clonotype has only a few counts. The chain links TRBV2 to TRBJ1-1; 7 nucleotides match TRBD1. The CDR3 is made up of 14 amino acids. CDR1 is SNHLY and CDR2 is FYNNEI in the germline V gene. Trimming at V came to 8 bases and at J to 1 base, leaving 7 bases not matched to a gene. The CDR3 is CASVRDSQNTEAFF. In nucleotides, the CDR3 is TGTGCCAGCGTTCGGGACAGTCAGAACACTGAAGCTTTCTTT.

The table lists this clonotype with many counts. The J gene is TRBJ2-4, the V gene TRBV7-9, with 7 positions matching TRBD1. Germline V lookup: CDR1 SEHNR, CDR2 FQNEAQ (reference sequence). V dropped 5 bases and J dropped 2; count of bases not matched to a gene: 3. The CDR3 covers 14 residues. DNA for the CDR3: TGTGCCAGCAGCCGACAGGGTTCCAAAAACATTCAGTACTTC. Protein sequence: CASSRQGSKNIQYF.

This clonotype was seen a single time. The chain recombines TRBV3-1 with TRBJ2-5; D possibly corresponds to TRBD2 (7 bases). The V gene's germline CDR1 is LGHDT and CDR2 YNNKEL (reference sequence). The CDR3 covers 15 residues. V was shortened by 0 bases and J by 4 bases, with 12 bases between the two germline ends. The CDR3 here is CASSQDWGGGETQYF. DNA of the CDR3: TGTGCCAGCAGCCAAGATTGGGGGGGCGGAGAGACCCAGTACTTC.

This clonotype has a handful of counts. This sequence joins TRBV19 and TRBJ2-2; D is undetermined. Germline lookup yields CDR1 LNHDA and CDR2 SQIVND (reference sequence). Deletions cut 6 bases from V and 8 bases from J, with 10 bases between. The CDR3 extends over 12 amino acids. CDR3 in DNA: TGTGCCAGTAGACCCGTTTCTGGGGAGCTGTTTTTT. The encoded protein is CASRPVSGELFF.

This clonotype has a handful of counts. V and J are TRBV2 and TRBJ1-1; D uncertain. The CDR3 covers 16 residues. CDR1 SNHLY and CDR2 FYNNEI come from the germline V gene. V lost 4 bases, J lost 5 bases, and 20 bases lay in between. CDR3 sequence: CASSGVEQLLKTEAFF. In nucleotides, the CDR3 is TGTGCCAGCAGTGGAGTCGAACAGCTACTCAAAACTGAAGCTTTCTTT.

This clonotype was counted between two and nine times. This rearrangement joins TRBV6-1 to TRBJ1-1; 7 bases agree with TRBD1. J lost 4 bases, V lost 6 bases, and 8 bases had no gene match. This CDR3 is 14 amino acids long. From germline, CDR1 is MNHNS and CDR2 SASEGT. CDR3 nucleotide sequence: TGTGCCAGCAGCAGACAGGGCGGGATCACTGAAGCTTTCTTT. Amino acids: CASSRQGGITEAFF.

Many counts were recorded for this clonotype. The chain links TRBV7-2 to TRBJ2-3, with D tentatively TRBD1 (5 bases). Trimming cost V 3 bases and J 2 bases, with 9 bases left between them. The CDR3 is made up of 14 amino acids. Germline-derived CDR1 and CDR2 are SGHTA and FQGNSA. This CDR3 is CASSFRASTDTQYF. The CDR3 DNA follows: TGTGCCAGCAGCTTCAGGGCCTCCACAGATACGCAGTATTTT. Full variable domain (rest looked up from reference TRBV7-2 and TRBJ2-3): GAGVSQSPSNKVTEKGKDVELRCDPISGHTALYWYRQSLGQGLEFLIYFQGNSAPDKSGLPSDRFSAERTGGSVSTLTIQRTQQEDSAVYLCASSFRASTDTQYFGPGTRLTVL.

This clonotype has at least ten counts. The chain recombines TRBV24-1 with TRBJ2-1; TRBD1 might be the D (6 bases). The CDR3 has 14 amino acids. Trimming shortened V by 4 bases and J by 8 bases, and 14 bases separated the two germline ends. Germline-derived CDR1 and CDR2 are KGHDR and SFDVKD. The CDR3 bases are TGTGCCACCAGTGACTCCGGACAGCGAGATGAGCAGTTCTTC. It codes for CATSDSGQRDEQFF.

There are a few counts of this clonotype. This chain links TRBV4-1 with TRBJ2-2, with D maybe TRBD1 (6 bases). The CDR3 is made up of 14 amino acids. Germline V gene lookup returns CDR1 MGHRA and CDR2 YSYEKL. Trimming shortened V by 1 base and J by 5 bases, and 8 bases separated the two germline ends. The CDR3 reads CASSQVRGTGELFF. The CDR3 DNA is TGCGCCAGCAGCCAAGTGAGGGGGACCGGGGAGCTGTTTTTT.

The chain uses TRBV4-3 and TRBJ1-2, with D maybe TRBD1 (6 bases). The V gene lost 0 bases and the J gene lost 4 bases, with 18 bases spanning the gap. CDR1 and CDR2 (germline): LGHNA, YSLEER. The CDR3 totals 17 residues. The CDR3 DNA follows: TGCGCCAGCAGCCAAGAGGAGGGGGGTATGCCCACCTATGGCTACACCTTC. Translating gives CASSQEEGGMPTYGYTF.

To note about this clonotype: The germline gene is not matched at one end of the junction; a read error may be the cause. The CDR3 DNA sequence: TGTACCAGCAGTTTCTCCCCCGGACAGGGTTATAGCACAGATACGCAGTATTTT. Its protein is CTSSFSPGQGYSTDTQYF. The chain joins TRBV2 to TRBJ2-3; TRBD1 agrees at 8 bases. CDR1 and CDR2 from the germline V gene are SNHLY and FYNNEI. CDR3 size: 18 residues.

The V and J genes are TRBV20-1 and TRBJ2-1, with D possibly being TRBD2 (7 bases). V dropped 1 base and J dropped 2 bases, with 9 bases sitting between them. CDR3 length equals 14 residues. The V gene's germline CDR1 is DFQATT and CDR2 SNEGSKA (reference sequence). The chain's CDR3 is CSARGGGPYNEQFF. Here the CDR3 DNA reads TGCAGTGCTAGAGGGGGGGGGCCCTACAATGAGCAGTTCTTC.

This clonotype was observed many times. The V gene is TRBV12-3 or TRBV12-4, the J gene TRBJ2-1; D is unresolved. The V end was cut by 2 bases, the J end by 10 bases, with 9 bases between. The CDR3 is 12 amino acids. CDR3 bases: TGTGCCAGCAGTTTACCCCTCCGGGAGCAGTTCTTC. This encodes CASSLPLREQFF.

The chain uses TRBV11-2 and TRBJ2-3; tentative D call: TRBD1 (6 bases). Trimming took off 5 bases at V and 1 base at J, with 13 bases between the two ends. This CDR3 comprises 15 residues. Germline values: CDR1 SGHAT, CDR2 FQNNGV. The CDR3 is CASSAAPGGTDTQYF. The CDR3 coding sequence is TGTGCCAGCAGCGCCGCCCCAGGGGGCACAGATACGCAGTATTTT.

This clonotype was counted a few times. The chain combines TRBV29-1 with TRBJ2-5; 10 bases align to TRBD2. The CDR3 runs to 13 residues. V shed 7 bases and J 5 bases; nucleotides not matched to a gene: 7. Germline CDR1 SQVTM, CDR2 ANQGSEA. The CDR3 reads CSGRLAGGETQYF. CDR3 coding DNA: TGCAGCGGCAGACTAGCGGGTGGGGAGACCCAGTACTTC.

This clonotype was seen many times. This chain connects TRBV7-9 to TRBJ1-1; maybe TRBD1 (6 bases). The V end lost 5 bases, the J end lost 7 bases, and 20 bases lay between the germline ends. The CDR3 sequence is 15 residues long. Germline loops: CDR1 SEHNR, CDR2 FQNEAQ (reference sequence). The CDR3 bases are TGTGCCAGCAGCGGACGGGACACCCGGGGAGGTGAAGCTTTCTTT. Amino acids: CASSGRDTRGGEAFF.

V and J are TRBV20-1 and TRBJ2-1, with D tentatively TRBD2 (6 bases). This CDR3 is 15 amino acids long. Germline lookup yields CDR1 DFQATT and CDR2 SNEGSKA (reference sequence). Between the trimmed V and J ends, which lost 5 bases and 4 bases, there was a span of 18 bases. The CDR3 sequence is CSAPEITGVYNEQFF. CDR3 nucleotide sequence: TGCAGTGCTCCAGAGATCACGGGGGTTTACAATGAGCAGTTCTTC.

The chain recombines TRBV5-6 with TRBJ2-7; a possible D gene is TRBD1 (5 bases). The CDR3 runs to 18 residues. Germline CDR1 is SGHDT and CDR2 is YYEEEE. The CDR3 region has the DNA TGTGCCATCAGCCCAGGGTCCTTAAAACAGCCCGTCGCCTACGAGCAGTACGTC. It is translated as CAISPGSLKQPVAYEQYV.

A few counts support this clonotype. The chain has TRBV7-9 and TRBJ2-5; D is unresolved. Trimming pared 6 bases from V and 7 bases from J, leaving 12 bases between. The germline gives CDR1 SEHNR, CDR2 FQNEAQ (reference sequence). This CDR3 is built from 12 residues. The CDR3 DNA follows: TGTGCCAGCAGTTCCTCCTTCCCGACCCAGTACTTC. It specifies CASSSSFPTQYF. Variable domain in full (rest from reference TRBV7-9 and TRBJ2-5): DTGVSQNPRHKITKRGQNVTFRCDPISEHNRLYWYRQTLGQGPEFLTYFQNEAQLEKSRLLSDRFSAERPKGSFSTLEIQRTEQGDSAMYLCASSSSFPTQYFGPGTRLLVL.

This clonotype was seen a handful of times. The rearrangement joins TRBV4-1 to TRBJ1-5, with a tentative D call TRBD1 (5 bases). The CDR3 length is 15 residues. Deletions cut 4 bases from V and 0 bases from J, with 10 bases between. Looked up from germline, CDR1 is MGHRA and CDR2 is YSYEKL. DNA for the CDR3: TGCGCCAGCAGCCTTAGAGGGGTTAGCAATCAGCCCCAGCATTTT. Amino acid sequence: CASSLRGVSNQPQHF.

This clonotype was seen a few times. The V gene is TRBV3-1, the J gene TRBJ1-2, with a possible D match to TRBD1 (5 bases). V lost 0 bases and J lost 8, with 7 bases in between. The CDR3 extends over 12 amino acids. Germline loops: CDR1 LGHDT, CDR2 YNNKEL (reference sequence). For the CDR3, the DNA is TGTGCCAGCAGCCAAGATGACAGCGGCTACACCTTC. The encoded protein is CASSQDDSGYTF.

The rearrangement links TRBV7-2 to TRBJ2-1; D possibly corresponds to TRBD1 (6 bases). Per germline, CDR1 SGHTA and CDR2 FQGNSA. Trimming stripped 6 bases from V and 1 base from J, with 16 bases between. This CDR3 has 16 amino acids. The CDR3 coding sequence is TGTGCCAGCAGACCCGGACAGCTGCAATCCTACAATGAGCAGTTCTTC. The encoded protein is CASRPGQLQSYNEQFF.

V and J are TRBV3-1 and TRBJ2-1, with D maybe TRBD1 (5 bases). CDR1 and CDR2 (germline): LGHDT, YNNKEL (reference sequence). The CDR3 is 15 residues long. V shed 1 base and J shed 9 bases, with 16 bases lying between them. The CDR3 is CASSQVGQGSGEQFF. Here the CDR3 DNA reads TGTGCCAGCAGCCAAGTGGGTCAGGGTAGTGGTGAGCAGTTCTTC.